These 25 T cell receptor beta chains were all obtained from the same sample, sequenced in a study of T-cell reconstitution after alpha-beta-depleted transplantation in children. Preparation of the TCRbeta library was carried out with unique molecular identifiers. TCRdb called the PCR reads again in MiXCR, with one record for every CDR3 protein. The profile shows about 460,000 distinct CDR3 sequences, roughly 11% of them singletons. Sequenced here: PBMCs, mostly from graft donor cells, sampled 180 days after TCRalphabeta/CD19-depleted stem cell transplant. Source of these receptors: a female patient aged 2 to 10 who had a stem cell transplant for aplastic anemia, so the T cells may come from the graft donor.

This clonotype was observed a handful of times. This chain links TRBV28 with TRBJ2-3; TRBD2 aligns across 7 bases. The CDR3 covers 15 residues. Germline lookup yields CDR1 MDHEN and CDR2 SYDVKM. V was clipped by 2 bases and J by 1 base; unmatched bases: 3. CDR3 sequence (DNA): TGTGCCAGCAGTTTAGAGCTAGCGGGCACAGATACGCAGTATTTT. It encodes CASSLELAGTDTQYF. The variable domain in full, with the rest retrieved from reference TRBV28 and TRBJ2-3, is DVKVTQSSRYLVKRTGEKVFLECVQDMDHENMFWYRQDPGLGLRLIYFSYDVKMKEKGDIPEGYSVSREKKERFSLILESASTNQTSMYLCASSLELAGTDTQYFGPGTRLTVL.

The V and J genes are TRBV19 and TRBJ1-5; D may be TRBD1 (6 bases). CDR1 is LNHDA and CDR2 is SQIVND in the germline V gene (reference sequence). This CDR3 contains 14 residues. Between the trimmed V and J ends, which lost 5 bases and 3 bases, there was a span of 11 bases. For the CDR3, the DNA is TGTGCCAGTAGTTTCCGGGACAACAATCAGCCCCAGCATTTT. It encodes CASSFRDNNQPQHF.

This chain links TRBV10-3 with TRBJ1-3; TRBD1 matches at 9 bases. The CDR3 is made up of 19 amino acids. V was clipped by 3 bases and J by 0 bases; unmatched bases: 12. The germline V gene has CDR1 ENHRY and CDR2 SYGVKD. The CDR3 DNA sequence: TGTGCCATCAGTGAACATCGGGACAGGGTCCCACACTCTGGAAACACCATATATTTT. It specifies CAISEHRDRVPHSGNTIYF.

This clonotype was detected only a few times. The chain has TRBV24-1 and TRBJ1-2; TRBD1 aligns across 7 bases. Germline loops: CDR1 KGHDR, CDR2 SFDVKD. This CDR3 contains 14 residues. V lost 3 bases and J lost 1; bases outside the gene matches: 1. Written as DNA, the CDR3 is TGTGCCACCAGTGATGACAGGGTTAACTATGGCTACACCTTC. It specifies CATSDDRVNYGYTF.

V is TRBV4-1 and J is TRBJ2-1; D call uncertain. The CDR3 is 16 residues long. V lost 3 bases and J 3 bases, leaving 15 bases between the germline ends. Germline assignment: CDR1 MGHRA and CDR2 YSYEKL. CDR3 nucleotide sequence: TGCGCCAGCAGCCACGCCTCTAGGATTGACTACAATGAGCAGTTCTTC. It codes for CASSHASRIDYNEQFF.

This chain connects TRBV4-1 to TRBJ2-5; D might be TRBD2 (6 bases). This CDR3 has 14 residues. With 1 base removed from V and 5 bases from J, the gap between germline ends came to 11 bases. Germline V lookup: CDR1 MGHRA, CDR2 YSYEKL. This chain's CDR3 is CASSQVGGDETQYF. CDR3 nucleotide sequence: TGCGCCAGCAGCCAAGTAGGAGGGGACGAGACCCAGTACTTC.

V is TRBV12-3 or TRBV12-4 and J is TRBJ2-3; 10 bases align to TRBD2. The J segment lost 4 bases and the V segment lost 5 bases, leaving 15 bases of the junction unmatched. CDR3 size: 18 residues. CDR3 in amino acids: CASSPPEGLAGVADTQYF. DNA of the CDR3: TGTGCCAGCAGTCCCCCCGAGGGGCTAGCGGGAGTCGCAGATACGCAGTATTTT.

The chain uses TRBV6-2 or TRBV6-3 and TRBJ2-3; tentatively, D is TRBD2 (6 bases). Germline CDR1 and CDR2: MNHEY and SVGEGT. Between the trimmed V and J ends, which lost 7 bases and 3 bases, there was a span of 14 bases. The CDR3 is 14 residues long. The CDR3 DNA reads as TGTGCCAGCACGGAGGGCCCGGAGACAGATACGCAGTATTTT. This encodes CASTEGPETDTQYF.

This clonotype was seen a handful of times. As DNA, the CDR3 is TGCGCCAGCAGCCAAGTCGGTCAAATTCAAGAGACCCAGTACTTC. Its translation: CASSQVGQIQETQYF. The rearrangement links TRBV4-1 to TRBJ2-5; D is undetermined. Trimming took 1 base from V and 2 from J, leaving 11 bases between them. CDR1 and CDR2 (germline): MGHRA, YSYEKL. The CDR3 is 15 amino acids.

There are many counts of this clonotype. V and J are TRBV12-3 or TRBV12-4 and TRBJ1-1; D gene ambiguous. Trimming cost V 5 bases and J 10 bases, with 26 bases left between them. This CDR3 is built from 16 residues. DNA for the CDR3: TGTGCCAGCAGTATTTTACCCCGGACGATTTCCTCTCGAGCTTTCTTT. Translated, it gives CASSILPRTISSRAFF.

V usage is TRBV7-6 and J usage is TRBJ2-3; a possible D gene is TRBD1 (6 bases). With 2 bases removed from V and 0 bases from J, the gap between germline ends came to 9 bases. The germline gives CDR1 SGHVS, CDR2 FNYEAQ. The CDR3 consists of 15 residues. The chain's CDR3 is CASSLMDSSTDTQYF. The DNA for the CDR3 is TGTGCCAGCAGCTTAATGGACAGTAGCACAGATACGCAGTATTTT.

The chain combines TRBV28 with TRBJ2-1, with D unresolved. V was clipped by 6 bases and J by 5 bases, with 17 bases between them. CDR3 length: 15 amino acids. The V gene's germline CDR1 is MDHEN and CDR2 SYDVKM. The CDR3 DNA reads TGTGCCAGCAGCCCGTACAAAGCTCACAACAATGAGCAGTTCTTC. Amino acid sequence: CASSPYKAHNNEQFF. The variable domain in full, completed from reference TRBV28 and TRBJ2-1, reads DVKVTQSSRYLVKRTGEKVFLECVQDMDHENMFWYRQDPGLGLRLIYFSYDVKMKEKGDIPEGYSVSREKKERFSLILESASTNQTSMYLCASSPYKAHNNEQFFGPGTRLTVL.

This clonotype was seen a few times. The chain links TRBV4-1 to TRBJ1-5; D is unresolved. The CDR3 is 16 amino acids. Germline lookup yields CDR1 MGHRA and CDR2 YSYEKL. Trimming took 1 base from V and 3 from J, leaving 13 bases between them. CDR3 coding DNA: TGCGCCAGCAGCCAAGGTGAAGGGCCGATCAATCAGCCCCAGCATTTT. This gives the protein CASSQGEGPINQPQHF.

This clonotype was recorded a few times. This CDR3 is CATSQIGNTIYF. The CDR3 nucleotides are TGTGCCACCAGCCAGATTGGAAACACCATATATTTT. The gene calls are TRBV15 and TRBJ1-3; D gene unclear. CDR1 is LNHNV and CDR2 is YYDKDF in the germline V gene (reference sequence). V lost 5 bases, J lost 3 bases, and 5 bases lay in between. The CDR3 is made up of 12 amino acids.

This chain connects TRBV9 to TRBJ2-1, with D tentatively TRBD2 (5 bases). Trimming pared 4 bases from V and 0 bases from J, leaving 8 bases between. Looked up from germline, CDR1 is SGDLS and CDR2 is YYNGEE. The CDR3 is 14 amino acids. CDR3 sequence (DNA): TGTGCCAGCAGCACGCGGGTCTCCTACAATGAGCAGTTCTTC. It encodes CASSTRVSYNEQFF.

The rearrangement links TRBV11-2 to TRBJ2-4; 13 positions agree with TRBD2. V was clipped by 5 bases and J by 0 bases; unmatched bases: 10. This CDR3 comprises 19 residues. The V gene's germline CDR1 is SGHAT and CDR2 FQNNGV. CDR3 sequence reads: CASSPQGTSGTLAKNIQYF. CDR3 DNA sequence: TGTGCCAGCAGCCCCCAAGGGACTAGCGGGACCTTAGCCAAAAACATTCAGTACTTC.

The gene calls are TRBV29-1 and TRBJ2-5; 7 bases map to TRBD1. CDR1 and CDR2 (germline): SQVTM, ANQGSEA. The CDR3 contains 12 residues. J lost 5 bases, V lost 4 bases, and 4 bases had no gene match. The CDR3 sequence is CSVVTGEETQYF. DNA of the CDR3: TGCAGCGTTGTAACAGGGGAGGAGACCCAGTACTTC.

This chain links TRBV29-1 with TRBJ2-1; D remains unclear. Germline-derived CDR1 and CDR2 are SQVTM and ANQGSEA. The CDR3 contains 13 residues. With 0 bases removed from V and 7 bases from J, the gap between germline ends came to 10 bases. The CDR3 coding sequence is TGCAGCGTTGAAGATCTCGCTCTGAATGAGCAGTTCTTC. Translating it yields CSVEDLALNEQFF.

In its sample, this clonotype was seen many times. V and J are TRBV11-1 and TRBJ2-1, with 13 bases that match TRBD2. This CDR3 has 18 amino acids. From germline, CDR1 is SGHAT and CDR2 FQDESV (reference sequence). The V and J ends lost 2 bases and 7 bases, in that order; junction bases with no gene match: 11. CDR3 nucleotide sequence: TGTGCCAGCAGCTTAAGGGGACTAGCGGGGAGGTCCGAAAATGAGCAGTTCTTC. Its protein is CASSLRGLAGRSENEQFF.

The chain is built from TRBV5-6 and TRBJ2-7; possible D gene TRBD1, 6 bases. Trimming cost V 4 bases and J 5 bases, with 10 bases left between them. This CDR3 contains 12 residues. Germline V gives CDR1 SGHDT, CDR2 YYEEEE. The CDR3 is CASSNRVNEQYF. The CDR3 bases are TGTGCCAGCAGCAACAGGGTGAACGAGCAGTACTTC.

This clonotype was seen a few times. The chain has TRBV29-1 and TRBJ1-1; no definite D call. CDR1 is SQVTM, CDR2 ANQGSEA, per germline. The CDR3 spans 13 residues. Trimming left V 2 bases short and J 0 bases short, with 7 bases between. CDR3 nucleotides: TGCAGCGTTGAACAGGAGATGAACACTGAAGCTTTCTTT. This gives the protein CSVEQEMNTEAFF.

CDR3 loop: CASSPPDYYNEQFF. The CDR3 nucleotides are TGTGCCAGCAGCCCCCCGGACTACTACAATGAGCAGTTCTTC. The chain joins TRBV7-8 to TRBJ2-1, with D possibly TRBD2 on 6 matching bases. The CDR3 has 14 amino acids. V was trimmed by 5 bases and J by 3 bases, leaving 11 bases between them. Germline V gives CDR1 SGHVS, CDR2 FQNEAQ.

The chain is built from TRBV7-9 and TRBJ2-7; either TRBD1 or TRBD2 may supply D (5 bases each). The CDR3 runs to 13 residues. The V end was cut by 6 bases, the J end by 4 bases, with 13 bases between. Germline loops: CDR1 SEHNR, CDR2 FQNEAQ (reference sequence). CDR3 coding DNA: TGTGCCAGCAGGAAGACAGAGGGATACGAGCAGTACGTC. Translating gives CASRKTEGYEQYV.

This clonotype was observed at least ten times. V and J are TRBV20-1 and TRBJ2-1; the D is unclear. The germline gives CDR1 DFQATT, CDR2 SNEGSKA (reference sequence). Between the trimmed V and J ends, which lost 3 bases and 0 bases, there was a span of 9 bases. This CDR3 has 14 amino acids. The CDR3 DNA reads TGCAGTGCTAGGGTACACTTCTCCTACAATGAGCAGTTCTTC. It encodes CSARVHFSYNEQFF.

This clonotype was seen a few times. The chain recombines TRBV3-1 with TRBJ2-7; no clear D. The CDR3 length is 19 residues. V dropped 0 bases and J dropped 7 bases, with 28 bases sitting between them. The V gene's germline CDR1 is LGHDT and CDR2 YNNKEL (reference sequence). CDR3 sequence: CASSQEHWLENIKGREQYV. The CDR3 nucleotides read TGTGCCAGCAGCCAAGAACATTGGCTCGAGAACATTAAGGGTCGGGAGCAGTACGTC.